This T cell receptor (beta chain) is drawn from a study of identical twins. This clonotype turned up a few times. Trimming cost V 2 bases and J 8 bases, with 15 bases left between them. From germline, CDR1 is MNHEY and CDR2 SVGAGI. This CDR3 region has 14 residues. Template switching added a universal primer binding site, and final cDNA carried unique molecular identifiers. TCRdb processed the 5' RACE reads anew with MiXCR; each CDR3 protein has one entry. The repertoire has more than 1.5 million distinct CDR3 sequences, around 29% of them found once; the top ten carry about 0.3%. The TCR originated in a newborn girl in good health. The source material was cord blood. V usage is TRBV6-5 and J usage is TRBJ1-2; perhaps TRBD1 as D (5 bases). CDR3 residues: CASSYMGPAGGYTF. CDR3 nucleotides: TGTGCCAGCAGTTACATGGGGCCCGCCGGGGGCTACACCTTC.